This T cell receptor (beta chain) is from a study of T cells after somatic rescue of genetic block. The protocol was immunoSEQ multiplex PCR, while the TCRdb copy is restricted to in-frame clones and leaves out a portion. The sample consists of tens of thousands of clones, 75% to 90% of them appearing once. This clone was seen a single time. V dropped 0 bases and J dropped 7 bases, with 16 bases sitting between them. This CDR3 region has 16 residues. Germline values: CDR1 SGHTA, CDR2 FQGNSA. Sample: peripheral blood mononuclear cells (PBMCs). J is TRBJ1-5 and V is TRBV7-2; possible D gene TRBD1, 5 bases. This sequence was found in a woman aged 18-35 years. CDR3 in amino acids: CASSLAEGRRGQPQHF. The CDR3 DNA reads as TGTGCCAGCAGCTTAGCGGAGGGGCGCCGGGGACAGCCCCAGCATTTT.